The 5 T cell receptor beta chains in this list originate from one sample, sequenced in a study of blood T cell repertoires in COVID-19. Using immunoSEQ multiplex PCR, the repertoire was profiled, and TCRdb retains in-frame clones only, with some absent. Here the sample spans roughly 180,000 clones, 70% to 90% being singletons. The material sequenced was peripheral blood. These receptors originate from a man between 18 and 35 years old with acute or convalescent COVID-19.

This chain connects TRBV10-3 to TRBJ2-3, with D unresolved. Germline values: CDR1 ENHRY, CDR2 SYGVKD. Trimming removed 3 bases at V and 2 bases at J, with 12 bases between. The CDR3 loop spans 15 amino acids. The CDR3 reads CAISEAQTSTDTQYF. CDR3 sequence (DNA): TGTGCCATCAGTGAAGCACAGACCTCCACAGATACGCAGTATTTT.

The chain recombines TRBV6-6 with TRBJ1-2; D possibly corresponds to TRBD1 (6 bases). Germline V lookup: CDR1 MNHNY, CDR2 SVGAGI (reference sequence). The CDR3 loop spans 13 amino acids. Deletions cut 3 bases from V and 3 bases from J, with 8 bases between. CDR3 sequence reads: CASSYSGDYGYTF. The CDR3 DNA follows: TGTGCCAGCAGTTATTCAGGGGACTATGGCTACACCTTC.

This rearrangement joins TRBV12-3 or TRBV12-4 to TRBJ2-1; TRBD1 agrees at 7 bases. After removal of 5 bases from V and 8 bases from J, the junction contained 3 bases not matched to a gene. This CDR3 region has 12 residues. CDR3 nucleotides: TGTGCCAGCAGTCCTCAGGGGGATGAGCAGTTCTTC. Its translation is CASSPQGDEQFF.

CDR3 in DNA: TGTGCCAGCAGCCAAGAATCAGGGAACACCGGGGAGCTGTTTTTT. Translating gives CASSQESGNTGELFF. The chain uses TRBV4-2 and TRBJ2-2; unclear D gene. This CDR3 region has 15 residues. Looked up from germline, CDR1 is LGHNA and CDR2 is YNFKEQ. V lost 0 bases to trimming and J lost 1 base, with 6 bases between them.

As DNA, the CDR3 is TGTGCCAGCAGCCAAGAGACTAGCGGGGTCACAGATACGCAGTATTTT. This encodes CASSQETSGVTDTQYF. This chain links TRBV4-2 with TRBJ2-3; TRBD2 aligns across 11 bases. Trimming at V came to 0 bases and at J to 2 bases, leaving 1 base not matched to a gene. CDR1 LGHNA and CDR2 YNFKEQ come from the germline V gene. This CDR3 has 16 amino acids.